This TCR beta chain is from a study of T-cell memory formation after mild COVID-19. Constant-segment-primed 5'RACE gave TCR alpha and TCR beta cDNA libraries with sample barcodes and UMIs. Each CDR3 protein is one row after TCRdb ran MiXCR on the 5' RACE reads. The sample consists of fewer than 250,000 distinct CDR3 sequences, 25% to 35% of them appearing once. This clonotype has more than one count but fewer than ten. Antigen unknown. Study outcomes and limitations: Clones shrinking from day 15 to 85 showed even CD4/CD8 mixes; later expanders tilted CD4+.

The sample consisted of PBMCs or a T cell subset sorted from them (not recorded which). The source of this sequence is an adult woman who had mild COVID-19 (a few samples of this study predate the infection). Cell type and time point are not known.

The CDR3 sequence is CASRATTSGASGAQYF. CDR3 bases: TGTGCCAGCAGAGCTACTACTAGCGGGGCCTCCGGGGCCCAGTACTTC. This chain uses TRBV2 with TRBJ2-5, with TRBD2 matching 10 bases. Germline CDR1 is SNHLY and CDR2 is FYNNEI. This CDR3 has 16 residues. V lost 6 bases to trimming and J lost 9 bases; unmatched junction nucleotides: 16.